A selection of T cell receptor beta chains follows, all from one sample in a study of blood T cells in healthy people across ages. TCRdb re-called the 5' RACE reads with MiXCR, one entry per CDR3 protein. The data show about 930,000 distinct CDR3 sequences, almost 30% seen once. The same sample was also used in a study of T cells of mothers and their children.

Sequencing was performed on blood. Every receptor here comes from a woman between 40 and 55 years old in good health. Each CDR3 is given with its conserved first and last residue. D genes are given only for firm matches. Size tells how often a clone was seen (once, few, many) or the class of an expanded clone, and some rows leave it out.

j_call clone_size v_call d_call cdr3_aa cdr3_nt
TRBJ2-1 few TRBV12-3/TRBV12-4 - CASADSEQFF TGTGCCAGCGCAGATAGTGAGCAGTTCTTC
TRBJ2-7 many TRBV7-8 TRBD1 CASSLATGGSSYEQYF TGTGCCAGCAGCTTAGCAACAGGGGGGTCCTCCTACGAGCAGTACTTC
TRBJ1-1 - TRBV12-3/TRBV12-4 - CASSLDIRADTEAFF TGTGCCAGCAGTTTGGATATCAGGGCCGACACTGAAGCTTTCTTT
TRBJ2-7 many TRBV9 - CASSAAQGNYEQYF TGTGCCAGCAGCGCCGCGCAGGGGAACTACGAGCAGTACTTC
TRBJ2-7 - TRBV7-3 TRBD2 CASSLLAGGGHEEYF TGTGCCAGCAGCTTGCTGGCGGGGGGTGGCCACGAGGAGTACTTC
TRBJ1-5 - TRBV20-1 TRBD1 CSAKDIQGASNQPQHF TGCAGTGCCAAAGACATACAGGGGGCAAGCAATCAGCCCCAGCATTTT
TRBJ1-2 few TRBV5-1 - CASGPEGSIYGYTF TGCGCCAGCGGGCCGGAAGGCAGCATCTATGGCTACACCTTC
TRBJ1-2 few TRBV10-3 - CAISEPGDRSGYTF TGTGCCATCAGTGAGCCTGGTGATAGAAGTGGCTACACCTTC
TRBJ2-7 few TRBV28 TRBD1 CASRNPGQSYEQYF TGTGCCAGCAGGAACCCGGGACAGTCCTACGAGCAGTACTTC
TRBJ2-1 many TRBV12-3/TRBV12-4 TRBD2 CASSPGLADNEQFF TGTGCCAGCAGCCCCGGACTAGCGGACAATGAGCAGTTCTTC
TRBJ1-2 many TRBV6-5 - CASSYSILGAQGYTF TGTGCCAGCAGTTACTCGATCCTAGGGGCGCAAGGCTACACCTTC
TRBJ1-2 once TRBV28 TRBD1 CAGSSRGQGSYGYTF TGTGCCGGCAGTTCCCGCGGACAGGGTTCCTATGGCTACACCTTC
TRBJ2-7 - TRBV20-1 TRBD2 CSAMRLAGSYEQYF TGCAGTGCTATGCGACTAGCGGGTTCCTACGAGCAGTACTTC
TRBJ1-1 few TRBV7-9 TRBD1 CASSVTGGWTEAFF TGTGCCAGCAGCGTGACAGGGGGCTGGACTGAAGCTTTCTTT
TRBJ2-7 many TRBV7-8 TRBD2 CASTGLAGPGGEQYF TGTGCCAGCACCGGACTAGCGGGGCCAGGAGGCGAGCAGTACTTC
TRBJ2-3 - TRBV20-1 - CSARSHGLGVTDTQYF TGCAGTGCTCGAAGCCATGGGCTAGGGGTCACAGATACGCAGTATTTT
TRBJ2-1 few TRBV20-1 TRBD2 CSARHYGLAGPYNEQFF TGCAGTGCTAGACACTACGGACTAGCGGGGCCCTACAATGAGCAGTTCTTC
TRBJ1-1 many TRBV12-3/TRBV12-4 TRBD1 CAIRTGGAMNTEAFF TGTGCAATCAGGACAGGGGGAGCCATGAACACTGAAGCTTTCTTT
TRBJ2-1 many TRBV7-2 - CASSQGGGKYNEQFF TGTGCCAGCAGCCAGGGGGGGGGGAAGTACAATGAGCAGTTCTTC
TRBJ2-7 - TRBV27 TRBD2 CASSRDLAEEQYF TGTGCCAGCAGCCGAGATCTAGCGGAAGAGCAGTACTTC
TRBJ2-5 few TRBV5-1 - CASRLTSTGQRAPYGQYF TGCGCCAGCAGGCTTACCAGCACTGGACAGAGAGCTCCCTACGGGCAGTACTTC
TRBJ1-1 - TRBV7-9 TRBD1 CASSQGGARTEAFF TGTGCCAGCAGCCAGGGGGGGGCTCGGACTGAAGCTTTCTTT
TRBJ1-1 - TRBV7-6 TRBD1 CASSLGLLGTGGRMNTEAFF TGTGCCAGCAGCTTAGGATTATTAGGGACAGGGGGCCGAATGAACACTGAAGCTTTCTTT
TRBJ2-1 few TRBV12-3/TRBV12-4 - CASSLSGVSVNEQFF TGTGCCAGCAGTTTGTCTGGCGTATCGGTCAATGAGCAGTTCTTC
TRBJ1-1 few TRBV7-3 - CASSLLGSGNTEAFF TGTGCCAGCAGCTTATTGGGCAGTGGGAACACTGAAGCTTTCTTT
TRBJ1-2 - TRBV12-3/TRBV12-4 - CASGGLPGYTF TGTGCCAGCGGGGGACTTCCTGGCTACACCTTC